The source of this T cell receptor (beta chain) is a study of blood T cells in healthy people across ages. This CDR3 region has 14 residues. Germline loops: CDR1 MNHNY, CDR2 SVGAGI (reference sequence). Primed by a sample-barcoded 5' primer and a J-beta primer mix, a second PCR proceeded for about 7 to 11 cycles. TCRdb processed the 5' RACE reads anew with MiXCR; each CDR3 protein has one entry. This sample has 800,000 or so distinct CDR3 sequences, with about 25% found just once. Overall study findings and caveats: With unsorted PBMCs, a conclusive comparison of naive versus antigen-experienced cells was not possible. Versus aged donors, long-lived donors had higher diversity and more naive CD4+ cells.

As to this clonotype: The target antigen is unknown.

The sample was also reused in another study, on T cells of mothers and their children. That report adds: The donor cohort consisted of a few healthy Caucasian mothers and their six children. The authors used all extracted RNA for cDNA synthesis, at approximately 1.5 ug per 15 ul.

Sequenced: blood. The rearrangement joins TRBV6-6 to TRBJ2-5; D unresolved. The end of the DNA is better explained by TRBJ2-7, so the J call may be wrong. The source of this sequence is a boy younger than 18 in good health. CDR3 amino acids: CASSYSGGPYEQYF. The CDR3 nucleotides are TGTGCCAGCAGTTACTCGGGTGGTCCCTACGAGCAGTACTTC.